What follows describes a single T cell receptor beta chain. As handled by the study authors: Reference gene primers were amplified, and this amplification served to estimate nucleated cell counts. Here immunoSEQ multiplex PCR was the method, and the copy in TCRdb shows in-frame clones only, minus some. The D gene and trimming were derived from the DNA, and the V and J assignments and clone size from that table. The sample contains under 300,000 clones, around 87% of which appear only once. The CDR3 extends over 15 amino acids. The germline V and J ends were trimmed by 3 bases and 1 base, with 12 bases remaining between them. The germline CDR1 and CDR2 sequences are KGHSH and LQKENI. These data belong to a study of blood T cell repertoires in COVID-19. About the study: Donors in the United States, Italy and Spain gave samples during acute or convalescent COVID-19. The cDNA or gDNA used as material had been derived from T cells, B-cell-depleted T cells, or PBMCs.

Material: peripheral blood. The rearrangement joins TRBV18 to TRBJ1-2; possible D gene TRBD1, 5 bases. The TCR comes from a woman between 65 and 79 years old with active or convalescent COVID-19. In nucleotides, the CDR3 is TGTGCCAGCTCACCGGGTCAGGGAAATAACTATGGCTACACCTTC. It codes for CASSPGQGNNYGYTF.